These 4 T cell receptor beta chains came from one sample sequenced in a study of cytomegalovirus exposure and HLA in healthy donors. Both 60 Vbeta primers and 13 Jbeta primers went into the PCR. Produced via immunoSEQ multiplex PCR; TCRdb's table is partial and in-frame only. The data show 130,000 to 150,000 clones, over 60% seen once. The specimen sequenced was PBMCs. The receptors come from a woman aged 25 to 39 in good health and CMV-seropositive.

The chain is built from TRBV28 and TRBJ2-2; D is perhaps TRBD2 (5 bases). Germline-derived CDR1 and CDR2 are MDHEN and SYDVKM. V was shortened by 7 bases and J by 4 bases, with 16 bases between the two germline ends. The CDR3 runs to 15 residues. The CDR3 reads CASNRGIGGTGELFF. CDR3 coding DNA: TGTGCCAGCAACCGAGGGATCGGCGGCACCGGGGAGCTGTTTTTT.

This clone was picked up a small number of times. This chain joins TRBV2 and TRBJ1-6; 7 bases map to TRBD1. The V segment lost 4 bases and the J segment 10 bases; nucleotides outside the gene matches: 10. CDR1 and CDR2 (germline): SNHLY, FYNNEI. The CDR3 is 15 amino acids. CDR3 sequence reads: CASSARQGDVSPLHF. The CDR3 bases are TGTGCCAGCAGTGCAAGACAGGGAGATGTGTCACCCCTCCACTTT.

This chain links TRBV30 with TRBJ2-1, with D possibly matching TRBD2 (6 bases). The ends were cut back, 0 bases at V and 3 bases at J, with 9 bases in the middle. This CDR3 has 14 amino acids. Germline V gives CDR1 GTSNPN, CDR2 SVGIG (reference sequence). As DNA, the CDR3 is TGTGCCTGGAGTGTCGGGGGTTACTACAATGAGCAGTTCTTC. Protein sequence: CAWSVGGYYNEQFF.

J is TRBJ1-1 and V is TRBV5-1; maybe TRBD1 (5 bases). CDR3 size: 13 residues. Trimming took 0 bases from V and 4 from J, leaving 7 bases between them. Germline loops: CDR1 SGHRS, CDR2 YFSETQ. CDR3 region: CASSLAGVTEAFF. CDR3 DNA sequence: TGCGCCAGCAGCTTGGCGGGGGTCACTGAAGCTTTCTTT.